This TCR beta chain was recovered during a study of beta chain features in type 1 diabetes. The sequenced template was cDNA made from the entire isolated RNA. Profiled with immunoSEQ multiplex PCR; TCRdb holds only in-frame clones, not every one. The data show 300,000 to 400,000 clones, with about 12% seen just once and 0.015% to 0.02% held by the top ten. This CDR3 region has 14 residues. Losses at the gene ends were 0 bases for V and 7 bases for J; bases not matched to a gene: 3. The germline gives CDR1 SGHTA, CDR2 FQGTGA. This clone was recorded a few times. The chain has TRBV7-3 and TRBJ2-1, with TRBD1 matching over 7 bases. This TCR was sampled from a young man in good health. Material: naive CD4+ T cells from blood. CDR3 coding DNA: TGTGCCAGCAGCTTAACGTTGACAGGGAATGAGCAGTTCTTC. Translating gives CASSLTLTGNEQFF.